This T cell receptor beta chain originates from a study of cytotoxic CD8 clonotypes in ibrutinib-treated CLL. Turning to the study itself: A median roughly twelve months of treatment, range 6 to 36, preceded the collection of response samples.

Study-wide results and caveats: Baseline clonality was higher than in age-matched healthy donors and moved in step with circulating CD8+ T-cell counts. Clonality went higher at ibrutinib response and then dropped back toward baseline at progression.

Libraries were prepared by immunoSEQ multiplex PCR; TCRdb keeps only in-frame clonotypes and omits some of them. The sample consists of some 20,000 clones, about 84% of them appearing once. Comments on this clone: The antigen is not known.

Germline V gene data show CDR1 as GTSNPN and CDR2 as SVGIG (reference sequence). The CDR3 totals 17 residues. V lost 4 bases to trimming and J lost 6 bases; unmatched junction nucleotides: 16. The source is a human donor with chronic lymphocytic leukemia. Sequenced material: PBMCs, taken before ibrutinib treatment. V is TRBV30 and J is TRBJ2-2, with 8 bases aligning to TRBD1. CDR3 in amino acids: CAWNSPGGALSSGELFF. CDR3 in DNA: TGTGCCTGGAATTCTCCAGGGGGCGCCTTGTCTTCCGGGGAGCTGTTTTTT.